A single sample gave rise to the 25 T cell receptor beta chains below, sequenced in a study of blood T cell repertoires in COVID-19 (dated by TCRdb to between 2020 and 2021). The library relied on the immunoSEQ multiplex PCR assay. TCRdb took over this immuneACCESS table, retaining in-frame rearrangements with V and J assigned. Such tables are incomplete; in checked studies, under half of the missing clones stem from an unresolved V gene, and the remainder is unexplained. In this sample the table shows about 200,000 clones, about 82% of which occur a single time. The ten biggest clones cover about 6% of the sample. The material sequenced was PBMCs or T cells enriched from blood (not recorded which). The receptor source for this set is a man aged 35 to 55 with acute COVID-19.

This rearrangement joins TRBV2 to TRBJ2-1; 9 bases align to TRBD2. V was clipped by 7 bases and J by 6 bases; unmatched bases: 7. The CDR3 loop spans 14 amino acids. Germline-derived CDR1 and CDR2 are SNHLY and FYNNEI. Here the CDR3 DNA reads TGTGCCAGCAAGGCGCCTAGCGGGACCAATGAGCAGTTCTTC. Translating gives CASKAPSGTNEQFF.

The J gene is TRBJ2-1, the V gene TRBV6-2 or TRBV6-3; 8 bases are shared with TRBD2. J gave up 4 bases and V 4 bases, and 9 bases lay outside the gene matches. Germline V CDR1 and CDR2: MNHEY, SVGEGT. The CDR3 has 16 amino acids. CDR3 protein: CASSSILAAPYNEQFF. The CDR3 DNA sequence: TGTGCCAGCAGTTCGATACTAGCGGCTCCATACAATGAGCAGTTCTTC.

V is TRBV7-3 and J is TRBJ2-2; maybe TRBD2 (6 bases). V was cut by 6 bases and J by 7 bases, with 15 bases left in between. Germline loops: CDR1 SGHTA, CDR2 FQGTGA. There are 14 residues in the CDR3. CDR3 bases: TGTGCCAGCAGAGAGTACCGGGGGATCGGGGAGCTGTTTTTT. Protein sequence: CASREYRGIGELFF. The variable domain in full, with the rest retrieved from reference TRBV7-3 and TRBJ2-2, is GAGVSQTPSNKVTEKGKYVELRCDPISGHTALYWYRQSLGQGPEFLIYFQGTGAADDSGLPNDRFFAVRPEGSVSTLKIQRTERGDSAVYLCASREYRGIGELFFGEGSRLTVL.

This chain uses TRBV6-5 with TRBJ1-1; no definite D call. The length of the CDR3 is 12 residues. V was pared by 6 bases and J by 5 bases, with 10 bases between. Per the germline V gene, CDR1 is MNHEY and CDR2 is SVGAGI. The CDR3 protein is CASRLGGTEAFF. CDR3 bases: TGTGCCAGCAGACTCGGAGGGACTGAAGCTTTCTTT.

The chain combines TRBV27 with TRBJ1-1; 8 positions match TRBD1. Germline-derived CDR1 and CDR2 are MNHEY and SMNVEV (reference sequence). With V trimmed by 5 bases and J by 4 bases, 6 bases remained unmatched. The CDR3 covers 14 residues. This CDR3 is CASSPYRGGTEAFF. The CDR3 DNA is TGTGCCAGCAGTCCATACAGGGGGGGCACTGAAGCTTTCTTT.

CDR3 DNA sequence: TGCGCCAGCAGCTCGCCCGGGACTAGCGGGAGCAAGTCAGATACGCAGTATTTT. Residues: CASSSPGTSGSKSDTQYF. The chain employs TRBV5-1 and TRBJ2-3, with TRBD2 matching 14 bases. Trimming took 3 bases from V and 4 from J; bases not matched to a gene: 10. The CDR3 totals 18 residues. CDR1 is SGHRS and CDR2 is YFSETQ in the germline V gene.

The CDR3 DNA is TGTGCCAGCAGCTCAGGGGGCGAGCAGTACTTC. This gives the protein CASSSGGEQYF. V usage is TRBV9 and J usage is TRBJ2-7; TRBD1 matches 7 bases. J lost 6 bases, V lost 4 bases, and 1 base had no gene match. The length of the CDR3 is 11 residues. Per germline, CDR1 SGDLS and CDR2 YYNGEE.

This chain connects TRBV7-2 to TRBJ2-1; D remains ambiguous. The CDR3 sequence is 13 residues long. Germline V gene data show CDR1 as SGHTA and CDR2 as FQGNSA. V dropped 3 bases and J dropped 0 bases, with 3 bases sitting between them. CDR3 coding DNA: TGTGCCAGCAGCTTGAGCTCCTACAATGAGCAGTTCTTC. Residues: CASSLSSYNEQFF.

The gene calls are TRBV5-1 and TRBJ2-3; 9 bases line up with TRBD2. With V trimmed by 3 bases and J by 2 bases, 4 bases remained unmatched. Per the germline V gene, CDR1 is SGHRS and CDR2 is YFSETQ. The CDR3 has 15 amino acids. The CDR3 loop reads CASSWRLADTDTQYF. The CDR3 region has the DNA TGCGCCAGCAGCTGGAGACTAGCGGACACAGATACGCAGTATTTT.

This clone is termed medium-sized. The chain combines TRBV21-1 with TRBJ1-5; the table's D call of TRBD1 was not tested on the DNA. TRBV21-1 represents a pseudogene. This CDR3 spans 15 amino acids. The CDR3 nucleotides are TGTGCCAGCGAGGGAAGACAGGGAAGCAATCAGCCCCAGCATTTT. It translates to CASEGRQGSNQPQHF.

The chain is built from TRBV27 and TRBJ1-2, with 7 bases that match TRBD1. This CDR3 region has 13 residues. J was trimmed by 9 bases and V by 4 bases; bases with no gene match: 8. In germline, CDR1 is MNHEY, CDR2 SMNVEV (reference sequence). The CDR3 sequence: CASSSPDRASYTF. The CDR3 DNA follows: TGTGCCAGCAGTTCCCCCGACAGGGCCAGCTACACCTTC.

The chain is built from TRBV28 and TRBJ1-6; D gene ambiguous. The CDR3 has 11 amino acids. The V and J ends lost 6 bases and 7 bases respectively, with 4 bases between them. Per the germline V gene, CDR1 is MDHEN and CDR2 is SYDVKM. This CDR3 is CASRGNSPLHF. The CDR3 bases are TGTGCCAGCAGGGGCAATTCACCCCTCCACTTT.

The chain couples TRBV19 to TRBJ2-2; 9 bases fit TRBD1. The CDR3 extends over 16 amino acids. Germline V gives CDR1 LNHDA, CDR2 SQIVND (reference sequence). V dropped 7 bases and J dropped 6; count of bases not matched to a gene: 12. In DNA, the CDR3 is TGTGCCAGTACCTCCCCCGGGACAGGGCTCGCCGGGGAGCTGTTTTTT. Its protein product is CASTSPGTGLAGELFF.

The rearrangement joins TRBV7-2 to TRBJ1-1, with TRBD1 identical over 7 bases. The CDR3 consists of 15 residues. CDR1 and CDR2 (germline): SGHTA, FQGNSA. V shed 5 bases, J shed 4 bases, and the junction held 10 bases outside the gene matches. The CDR3 reads CASSEYQGESTEAFF. The DNA of the CDR3 is TGTGCCAGCAGCGAGTATCAGGGGGAGAGCACTGAAGCTTTCTTT.

The chain couples TRBV30 to TRBJ2-4, with D tentatively TRBD2 (6 bases). The germline gives CDR1 GTSNPN, CDR2 SVGIG (reference sequence). The V end was cut by 3 bases, the J end by 9 bases, with 18 bases between. The CDR3 has 14 amino acids. CDR3 residues: CAWRPGVIGGIQYF. CDR3 nucleotides: TGTGCCTGGAGGCCCGGAGTAATCGGGGGCATTCAGTACTTC.

The chain has TRBV7-8 and TRBJ2-3, with D possibly TRBD2 on 6 matching bases. The CDR3 contains 15 residues. The germline gives CDR1 SGHVS, CDR2 FQNEAQ. The V gene lost 6 bases and the J gene lost 3 bases, with 16 bases spanning the gap. The CDR3 loop is CASRPSVAGTDTQYF. In nucleotides, the CDR3 is TGTGCCAGCAGGCCTAGCGTCGCGGGGACAGATACGCAGTATTTT. The variable domain in full, with the rest retrieved from reference TRBV7-8 and TRBJ2-3, is GAGVSQSPRYKVAKRGQDVALRCDPISGHVSLFWYQQALGQGPEFLTYFQNEAQLDKSGLPSDRFFAERPEGSVSTLKIQRTQQEDSAVYLCASRPSVAGTDTQYFGPGTRLTVL.

The rearrangement uses TRBV28 and TRBJ1-2; D possibly corresponds to TRBD1 (5 bases). Germline loops: CDR1 MDHEN, CDR2 SYDVKM. The CDR3 has 14 amino acids. V lost 5 bases to trimming and J lost 1 base, with 11 bases between them. CDR3 loop: CASSIQGGNYGYTF. DNA of the CDR3: TGTGCCAGCAGTATTCAGGGAGGTAACTATGGCTACACCTTC.

The V and J genes are TRBV25-1 and TRBJ1-1, with D tentatively TRBD1 (5 bases). CDR3 size: 13 residues. From germline, CDR1 is MGHDK and CDR2 SYGVNS. Trimming removed 7 bases from V and 6 bases from J, with 15 bases in between. The CDR3 is CASTRRGVPEAFF. The CDR3 DNA reads TGTGCCAGCACACGGCGGGGGGTACCTGAAGCTTTCTTT.

The chain joins TRBV3-1 (or the pseudogene TRBV3-2) to TRBJ2-3; TRBD2 agrees at 14 bases. The CDR3 has 22 residues. The germline V gene has CDR1 LGHDT and CDR2 YNNKEL (reference sequence). Germline trimming cut 0 bases from V and 4 bases from J; bases unmatched to any gene: 18. The CDR3 spells CASSQDGPLATSGRAGPDTQYF. The CDR3 DNA reads as TGTGCCAGCAGCCAAGATGGGCCCTTGGCGACTAGCGGGAGGGCCGGCCCAGATACGCAGTATTTT.

This clone was seen a single time. This chain connects TRBV28 to TRBJ1-5, with 8 bases fitting TRBD1. Germline CDR1 and CDR2: MDHEN and SYDVKM. The CDR3 sequence is 13 residues long. Germline trimming cut 6 bases from V and 6 bases from J; bases unmatched to any gene: 4. The CDR3 region has the DNA TGTGCCAGCAGGACGACAGGGGTTCAGCCCCAGCATTTT. Its translation is CASRTTGVQPQHF. The entire variable domain, with the rest obtained from reference TRBV28 and TRBJ1-5, is as follows: DVKVTQSSRYLVKRTGEKVFLECVQDMDHENMFWYRQDPGLGLRLIYFSYDVKMKEKGDIPEGYSVSREKKERFSLILESASTNQTSMYLCASRTTGVQPQHFGDGTRLSIL.

This CDR3 is CSASWLSGEQYF. The CDR3 DNA reads TGCAGTGCTAGTTGGTTGTCGGGTGAGCAGTACTTC. This chain connects TRBV20-1 to TRBJ2-7; no clear D. This CDR3 has 12 residues. V gave up 3 bases and J gave up 7 bases, with 13 bases separating them. Per the germline V gene, CDR1 is DFQATT and CDR2 is SNEGSKA (reference sequence).

A single count supports this clone. The rearrangement links TRBV5-4 to TRBJ2-1, with 12 bases that match TRBD1. CDR3 length: 20 residues. Germline V gives CDR1 SGHNT, CDR2 YYREEE (reference sequence). Unmatched junction bases numbered 10, after V lost 0 bases and J lost 0 bases. The CDR3 sequence is CASSLAGDRGRRDSYNEQFF. The CDR3, as DNA: TGTGCCAGCAGCTTGGCGGGGGACAGGGGGCGACGGGACTCCTACAATGAGCAGTTCTTC.

V is TRBV19 and J is TRBJ2-1, with 10 bases identical to TRBD2. Germline-derived CDR1 and CDR2 are LNHDA and SQIVND (reference sequence). With 3 bases clipped from V and 8 bases from J, the junction kept 7 bases outside the gene matches. This CDR3 has 15 amino acids. CDR3: CASSITSGTWDEQFF. The CDR3 DNA reads as TGTGCCAGTAGTATCACTAGCGGGACTTGGGATGAGCAGTTCTTC.

The chain joins TRBV5-1 to TRBJ2-2; 10 bases align to TRBD2. The CDR3 length is 15 residues. J gave up 6 bases and V 3 bases, and 5 bases lay outside the gene matches. The germline V gene has CDR1 SGHRS and CDR2 YFSETQ. The CDR3 loop reads CASSSQAGGPGELFF. In DNA form, the CDR3 reads TGCGCCAGCAGCTCGCAAGCGGGAGGGCCCGGGGAGCTGTTTTTT.

The J gene is TRBJ2-3, the V gene TRBV7-3; no clear D. V lost 4 bases and J lost 1, with 18 bases in between. The CDR3 is made up of 17 amino acids. The germline CDR1 and CDR2 sequences are SGHTA and FQGTGA. This CDR3 reads CASSSPYGTAGTDTQYF. Written as DNA, the CDR3 is TGTGCCAGCAGCTCCCCCTACGGCACTGCGGGCACAGATACGCAGTATTTT.